This is a list of T cell receptor beta chains from one sample in a study of shared clonotypes between healthy human individuals. TCRdb keeps only in-frame clones here, not all; method: immunoSEQ multiplex PCR. This sample has some 2,100,000 clones, with approximately 95% found just once. Sequencing was carried out using naive CD4+ T cells sorted from blood. The receptors originated from a man younger than 35 in good health. Both conserved end residues are part of each CDR3. Fields, in order: CDR3 length, clone size, V gene, J gene, D gene, CDR3 protein, CDR3 DNA. The D gene is left open where the match is weak. Clone size is not always given. Where it is, it says once, few, many or a class for expanded clones.

cdr3_length: 14; clone_size: .; v_call: TRBV25-1; j_call: TRBJ1-4; d_call: .; cdr3_aa: CASRDAGEGEKLFF; cdr3_nt: TGTGCCAGCAGGGACGCCGGCGAAGGGGAAAAACTGTTTTTT
cdr3_length: 17; clone_size: once; v_call: TRBV21-1; j_call: TRBJ1-5; d_call: .; cdr3_aa: CASSKGPRDRGDQPQHF; cdr3_nt: TGTGCCAGCAGCAAAGGCCCCCGGGACAGGGGCGATCAGCCCCAGCATTTT
cdr3_length: 13; clone_size: .; v_call: TRBV19; j_call: TRBJ2-3; d_call: .; cdr3_aa: CASSMGIADTQYF; cdr3_nt: TGTGCCAGTAGTATGGGTATTGCGGATACGCAGTATTTT
cdr3_length: 19; clone_size: .; v_call: TRBV21-1; j_call: TRBJ2-7; d_call: .; cdr3_aa: CASSKVGDYPWGQGYEQYF; cdr3_nt: TGTGCCAGCAGCAAAGTCGGGGACTATCCCTGGGGACAGGGTTACGAGCAGTACTTC
cdr3_length: 13; clone_size: .; v_call: TRBV5-4; j_call: TRBJ2-7; d_call: .; cdr3_aa: CASSSLSSYEQYF; cdr3_nt: TGTGCCAGCAGCTCCTTGTCCAGCTACGAGCAGTACTTC
cdr3_length: 14; clone_size: .; v_call: TRBV6-1; j_call: TRBJ2-1; d_call: .; cdr3_aa: CASSKGGAYNEQFF; cdr3_nt: TGTGCCAGCAGTAAAGGAGGGGCTTACAATGAGCAGTTCTTC
cdr3_length: 15; clone_size: .; v_call: TRBV6-1; j_call: TRBJ2-3; d_call: .; cdr3_aa: CASSEAGGYADTQYF; cdr3_nt: TGTGCCAGCAGTGAAGCAGGTGGCTACGCAGATACGCAGTATTTT
cdr3_length: 14; clone_size: .; v_call: TRBV19; j_call: TRBJ2-7; d_call: .; cdr3_aa: CASSIPGGSYEQYF; cdr3_nt: TGTGCCAGTAGTATCCCTGGCGGGTCCTACGAGCAGTACTTC
cdr3_length: 16; clone_size: .; v_call: TRBV15; j_call: TRBJ2-5; d_call: TRBD1; cdr3_aa: CATSFALPGQGIAQYF; cdr3_nt: TGTGCCACCAGCTTTGCCTTGCCGGGACAGGGGATCGCCCAGTACTTC
cdr3_length: 14; clone_size: .; v_call: TRBV18; j_call: TRBJ2-5; d_call: .; cdr3_aa: CASSPSSFLETQYF; cdr3_nt: TGTGCCAGCTCACCCTCGTCGTTTCTGGAGACCCAGTACTTC
cdr3_length: 15; clone_size: .; v_call: TRBV29-1; j_call: TRBJ2-5; d_call: TRBD1; cdr3_aa: CSVSLRTGGAETQYF; cdr3_nt: TGCAGCGTATCCCTCCGGACAGGGGGGGCGGAGACCCAGTACTTC
cdr3_length: 15; clone_size: .; v_call: TRBV6-5; j_call: TRBJ2-1; d_call: TRBD2; cdr3_aa: CASSTGTSGIYEQFF; cdr3_nt: TGTGCCAGCAGTACCGGGACTAGCGGGATTTATGAGCAGTTCTTC
cdr3_length: 16; clone_size: once; v_call: TRBV7-2; j_call: TRBJ2-3; d_call: .; cdr3_aa: CASSLAALAGTDTQYF; cdr3_nt: TGTGCCAGCAGCTTAGCCGCGCTAGCCGGCACAGATACGCAGTATTTT
cdr3_length: 16; clone_size: .; v_call: TRBV18; j_call: TRBJ1-1; d_call: TRBD1; cdr3_aa: CASSLRDRETAPEAFF; cdr3_nt: TGTGCCAGCTCACTTCGGGACAGGGAGACAGCCCCCGAAGCTTTCTTT
cdr3_length: 13; clone_size: .; v_call: TRBV5-1; j_call: TRBJ1-4; d_call: .; cdr3_aa: CASSHTDGEKLFF; cdr3_nt: TGCGCCAGCAGCCACACAGATGGTGAAAAACTGTTTTTT
cdr3_length: 13; clone_size: .; v_call: TRBV18; j_call: TRBJ2-3; d_call: .; cdr3_aa: CASSAHSTDTQYF; cdr3_nt: TGTGCCAGCTCAGCACACAGCACAGATACGCAGTATTTT
cdr3_length: 16; clone_size: .; v_call: TRBV27; j_call: TRBJ2-1; d_call: TRBD1; cdr3_aa: CASSLLGTGAGNEQFF; cdr3_nt: TGTGCCAGCAGTTTATTAGGGACAGGGGCTGGCAATGAGCAGTTCTTC
cdr3_length: 12; clone_size: .; v_call: TRBV30; j_call: TRBJ2-7; d_call: TRBD1; cdr3_aa: CATRTGSHEQYF; cdr3_nt: TGTGCCACTCGGACAGGGAGCCACGAGCAGTACTTC
cdr3_length: 15; clone_size: .; v_call: TRBV28; j_call: TRBJ1-1; d_call: TRBD1; cdr3_aa: CASSSAGTGGTEAFF; cdr3_nt: TGTGCCAGCAGTTCTGCCGGGACAGGGGGAACTGAAGCTTTCTTT
cdr3_length: 13; clone_size: .; v_call: TRBV29-1; j_call: TRBJ2-5; d_call: TRBD1; cdr3_aa: CSVEGDRQETQYF; cdr3_nt: TGCAGCGTTGAAGGGGACAGGCAAGAGACCCAGTACTTC
cdr3_length: 16; clone_size: once; v_call: TRBV4-3; j_call: TRBJ1-2; d_call: .; cdr3_aa: CASSQVARTVDYGYTF; cdr3_nt: TGCGCCAGCAGCCAAGTGGCTCGGACAGTCGACTATGGCTACACCTTC
cdr3_length: 14; clone_size: .; v_call: TRBV7-2; j_call: TRBJ1-2; d_call: TRBD1; cdr3_aa: CASSLTGGDYGYTF; cdr3_nt: TGTGCCAGCAGCTTAACAGGGGGCGACTATGGCTACACCTTC
cdr3_length: 13; clone_size: .; v_call: TRBV6-1; j_call: TRBJ2-1; d_call: .; cdr3_aa: CASMWARGDEQFF; cdr3_nt: TGTGCCAGCATGTGGGCCAGGGGCGATGAGCAGTTCTTC
cdr3_length: 13; clone_size: .; v_call: TRBV5-1; j_call: TRBJ1-2; d_call: .; cdr3_aa: CASSLEQGRGYTF; cdr3_nt: TGCGCCAGCAGCTTGGAGCAGGGCCGGGGCTACACCTTC
cdr3_length: 15; clone_size: .; v_call: TRBV7-2; j_call: TRBJ2-7; d_call: TRBD2; cdr3_aa: CASSAGLAGPYEQYF; cdr3_nt: TGTGCCAGCAGCGCGGGACTAGCGGGACCTTACGAGCAGTACTTC
cdr3_length: 14; clone_size: .; v_call: TRBV2; j_call: TRBJ2-5; d_call: .; cdr3_aa: CASREQESQETQYF; cdr3_nt: TGTGCCAGCAGGGAACAGGAGAGCCAAGAGACCCAGTACTTC
cdr3_length: 13; clone_size: .; v_call: TRBV11-2; j_call: TRBJ2-2; d_call: .; cdr3_aa: CASSSIQAGELFF; cdr3_nt: TGTGCCAGCAGCTCTATACAGGCCGGGGAGCTGTTTTTT
cdr3_length: 18; clone_size: .; v_call: TRBV19; j_call: TRBJ1-5; d_call: .; cdr3_aa: CASSTRRGDGTSNQPQHF; cdr3_nt: TGTGCCAGTAGTACACGAAGAGGGGACGGCACTAGCAATCAGCCCCAGCATTTT
cdr3_length: 14; clone_size: .; v_call: TRBV5-4; j_call: TRBJ2-6; d_call: .; cdr3_aa: CASSPYSGANVLTF; cdr3_nt: TGTGCCAGCAGCCCGTACTCTGGGGCCAACGTCCTGACTTTC
cdr3_length: 16; clone_size: .; v_call: TRBV6-1; j_call: TRBJ2-5; d_call: TRBD2; cdr3_aa: CASSATSGGPPETQYF; cdr3_nt: TGTGCCAGCAGTGCGACTAGCGGGGGACCCCCAGAGACCCAGTACTTC
cdr3_length: 16; clone_size: .; v_call: TRBV10-1; j_call: TRBJ2-5; d_call: TRBD2; cdr3_aa: CASSESSGSVGETQYF; cdr3_nt: TGCGCCAGCAGTGAGTCTAGCGGGAGTGTGGGAGAGACCCAGTACTTC
cdr3_length: 12; clone_size: .; v_call: TRBV5-3; j_call: TRBJ1-2; d_call: .; cdr3_aa: CARLLVYYGYTF; cdr3_nt: TGTGCCAGACTACTGGTTTACTATGGCTACACCTTC
cdr3_length: 20; clone_size: .; v_call: TRBV30; j_call: TRBJ2-1; d_call: TRBD2; cdr3_aa: CAWTGRLAGGGQLVYNEQFF; cdr3_nt: TGTGCCTGGACCGGACGACTAGCGGGGGGCGGGCAGCTCGTCTACAATGAGCAGTTCTTC
cdr3_length: 17; clone_size: .; v_call: TRBV15; j_call: TRBJ2-1; d_call: .; cdr3_aa: CATSRDLGSGTYNEQFF; cdr3_nt: TGTGCCACCAGCAGAGATTTGGGTAGCGGAACCTACAATGAGCAGTTCTTC
cdr3_length: 14; clone_size: .; v_call: TRBV2; j_call: TRBJ2-7; d_call: .; cdr3_aa: CASSEWGTQYEQYF; cdr3_nt: TGTGCCAGCAGTGAATGGGGAACTCAATACGAGCAGTACTTC
cdr3_length: 16; clone_size: once; v_call: TRBV28; j_call: TRBJ2-1; d_call: TRBD2; cdr3_aa: CASSPPSGASYNEQFF; cdr3_nt: TGTGCCAGCAGTCCCCCAAGCGGGGCCTCCTACAATGAGCAGTTCTTC
cdr3_length: 15; clone_size: .; v_call: TRBV6-1; j_call: TRBJ1-3; d_call: .; cdr3_aa: CASSEGVRAGNTIYF; cdr3_nt: TGTGCCAGCAGTGAAGGGGTCAGGGCTGGAAACACCATATATTTT
cdr3_length: 14; clone_size: .; v_call: TRBV5-1; j_call: TRBJ1-1; d_call: .; cdr3_aa: CASSLRDGNTEAFF; cdr3_nt: TGCGCCAGCAGCTTGCGGGACGGGAACACTGAAGCTTTCTTT
cdr3_length: 15; clone_size: .; v_call: TRBV5-1; j_call: TRBJ2-3; d_call: TRBD2; cdr3_aa: CASSSTSGATDTQYF; cdr3_nt: TGCGCCAGCTCGTCGACTAGCGGGGCGACAGATACGCAGTATTTT
cdr3_length: 15; clone_size: .; v_call: TRBV6-5; j_call: TRBJ1-6; d_call: .; cdr3_aa: CASSYEAYYNSPLHF; cdr3_nt: TGTGCCAGCAGTTACGAGGCCTACTATAATTCACCCCTCCACTTT
cdr3_length: 15; clone_size: .; v_call: TRBV27; j_call: TRBJ2-6; d_call: .; cdr3_aa: CASSSDTSGANVLTF; cdr3_nt: TGTGCCAGCAGTTCTGACACCTCTGGGGCCAACGTCCTGACTTTC
cdr3_length: 15; clone_size: .; v_call: TRBV6-5; j_call: TRBJ2-3; d_call: TRBD2; cdr3_aa: CASESSGSQGGKQYF; cdr3_nt: TGTGCCAGCGAGTCTAGCGGGAGTCAAGGAGGGAAGCAGTATTTT
cdr3_length: 15; clone_size: .; v_call: TRBV5-6; j_call: TRBJ2-2; d_call: TRBD2; cdr3_aa: CASSSLTSDTGELFF; cdr3_nt: TGTGCCAGCAGCTCGTTGACTAGCGACACCGGGGAGCTGTTTTTT
cdr3_length: 19; clone_size: .; v_call: TRBV7-6; j_call: TRBJ1-4; d_call: TRBD1; cdr3_aa: CASSLAGTVKGATNEKLFF; cdr3_nt: TGTGCCAGCAGCTTAGCCGGGACAGTTAAGGGTGCAACTAATGAAAAACTGTTTTTT
cdr3_length: 14; clone_size: .; v_call: TRBV30; j_call: TRBJ2-3; d_call: .; cdr3_aa: CAWSVRRSTDTQYF; cdr3_nt: TGTGCCTGGAGTGTCCGGCGGAGCACAGATACGCAGTATTTT
cdr3_length: 15; clone_size: .; v_call: TRBV6-6; j_call: TRBJ1-2; d_call: TRBD1; cdr3_aa: CASTLSWDRGSGYTF; cdr3_nt: TGTGCCAGCACCTTAAGTTGGGACAGGGGTTCCGGCTACACCTTC
cdr3_length: 14; clone_size: .; v_call: TRBV5-6; j_call: TRBJ1-5; d_call: .; cdr3_aa: CASSLAISNQPQHF; cdr3_nt: TGTGCCAGCAGCTTGGCTATTAGCAATCAGCCCCAGCATTTT
cdr3_length: 18; clone_size: once; v_call: TRBV6-1; j_call: TRBJ2-3; d_call: TRBD1; cdr3_aa: CASSERLFRDSSTDTQYF; cdr3_nt: TGTGCCAGCAGTGAAAGGCTTTTCCGGGACAGTTCCACAGATACGCAGTATTTT
cdr3_length: 16; clone_size: .; v_call: TRBV28; j_call: TRBJ2-7; d_call: TRBD2; cdr3_aa: CASSSGLAGGIYEQYF; cdr3_nt: TGTGCCAGCAGTTCGGGACTAGCGGGGGGCATCTACGAGCAGTACTTC
cdr3_length: 17; clone_size: .; v_call: TRBV9; j_call: TRBJ2-3; d_call: TRBD1; cdr3_aa: CASSVGSGGLSTDTQYF; cdr3_nt: TGTGCCAGCAGCGTAGGGTCAGGGGGCCTAAGCACAGATACGCAGTATTTT
cdr3_length: 14; clone_size: .; v_call: TRBV6-6; j_call: TRBJ2-3; d_call: TRBD1; cdr3_aa: CASSLGQDPDTQYF; cdr3_nt: TGTGCCAGCAGTTTGGGACAGGATCCAGATACGCAGTATTTT
cdr3_length: 15; clone_size: .; v_call: TRBV6-6; j_call: TRBJ1-4; d_call: .; cdr3_aa: CASSLLREANEKLFF; cdr3_nt: TGTGCCAGCAGCTTACTCCGGGAGGCTAATGAAAAACTGTTTTTT
cdr3_length: 15; clone_size: .; v_call: TRBV6-6; j_call: TRBJ1-2; d_call: .; cdr3_aa: CASSSNRLGYYGYTF; cdr3_nt: TGTGCCAGCAGCTCGAACAGGCTAGGGTACTATGGCTACACCTTC
cdr3_length: 16; clone_size: once; v_call: TRBV7-2; j_call: TRBJ2-5; d_call: .; cdr3_aa: CASSLEGSGVEETQYF; cdr3_nt: TGTGCCAGCAGCTTAGAGGGTAGCGGAGTTGAAGAGACCCAGTACTTC